This paragraph covers one TCR beta chain sequence. Its antigen target is currently unknown. No base qualities exist here, and no much larger clone lies one base off it. The donors were roughly 38 Caucasian individuals from Russia, aged roughly 6 to 100 years, who were systemically healthy. Each donor gave 8 to 10 milliliters of peripheral blood, drawn into EDTA-treated Vacutainer tubes. PBMCs were isolated by Ficoll-Paque density-gradient centrifugation, with at least 7 million obtained per sample. Total RNA was extracted from PBMCs with Trizol reagent, with at least 5.5 micrograms obtained per sample. For every donor, an aliquot of PBMCs went through flow cytometry to measure the percentages of naive CD45RAhigh/CD27high T cells. Its CDR3 holds 15 amino acids, cysteine through phenylalanine. Of all the DNA, just the CDR3 is kept, 45 bases in frame from base 1. As encoded in the germline V gene (reference sequence), CDR1 is MNHNY while CDR2 is SVGAGI. Relative to germline, V is 5 bases shorter and J is 2 bases shorter, with 15 bases between their ends.

These data originate in a study of blood T cells in healthy people across ages (dated by TCRdb to the mid-2010s). As for the study more broadly: In model experiments, roughly one uniquely barcoded TCR beta cDNA molecule per two T cells was captured by template switching. Four age groups were formed from the donors: young (average approximately 17 years), middle-aged (just under 40), aged (62) and long-lived (82). The study analyzed two additional independent replicas of 1 million unique cDNA reads from the same blood draw for two donors, one aged 18 to 29 and one aged 80 or older. To avoid experimental bias, donors of different ages were randomly spread across the sequencing lanes. To track age-related changes in TCR beta repertoire diversity, the study relied on deep sequencing normalized with unique cDNA molecular identifiers.

The library was produced with 5' RACE. The instrument was an Illumina HiSeq 2500. A second PCR of roughly 7 to 12 cycles was run with a J-beta primer mix and a sample-barcoded 5' primer. A template-switch 5' adaptor carrying 12 random nucleotides introduced a unique molecular identifier onto each TCR beta cDNA molecule. At least 2.5 million CDR3-containing paired-end reads were obtained from each sample. All of the RNA was converted into first-strand cDNA using the Mint cDNA synthesis kit, with a TRBC-specific oligonucleotide serving as the primer. Following uracil-DNA glycosylase treatment, a first 18-cycle PCR with universal primers M1SS and BC2_uni_R was performed on all cDNA. In the original analysis: For normalization, 1 million high-quality reads, each with a distinct molecular identifier, were randomly selected from each sample. Instead of being binned into consensus sequences, reads with shared molecular identifiers were discarded. MiTCR, run with a Q25 quality threshold and the strictest error-elimination algorithm, handled CDR3 identification, clonotype clustering and error correction. A nonparametric unseen species model with Euler transformation was used to estimate a lower bound on total TCR beta diversity. TCRdb applied fastp at Q25 and MiXCR to the public reads, then kept only in-frame beta chains. Rows are combined by CDR3 protein, so each entry shows the most common genes and DNA. The V and J calls were determined by TCRdb, not by the authors. The table for this sample lists about 970,000 distinct CDR3 sequences; just over 50% of them were counted only once. The ten biggest clones cover about 22% of the sample.

The full study reports these points: Compared with the aged group, the long-lived group had more naive CD4+ T cells, fewer expanded clones and increased TCR diversity, suggesting age selection. Because donor CMV infection status was unknown, age-related changes in expanded clonotypes were potentially confounded. A strong correlation was found between observed TCR beta diversity and the percentage of naive T cells measured by flow cytometry. Estimates of total diversity from one million sequenced T cells were regarded as lower bounds and underestimates. Because profiling used bulk unsorted PBMCs, naive and antigen-experienced compartments could not be compared conclusively. Observed TCR beta diversity per million T cells fell roughly linearly with age, and a significant reduction was already apparent by age around 44.

The sequencing input was blood. In this chain, TRBV6-6 is recombined with TRBJ2-5, with no confident D gene call. This TCR derives from a woman between 55 and 75 years old in good health. This receptor has the CDR3 CASSDPWGKQETQYF. The sequenced DNA is TGTGCCAGCAGTGACCCCTGGGGAAAACAAGAGACCCAGTACTTC.